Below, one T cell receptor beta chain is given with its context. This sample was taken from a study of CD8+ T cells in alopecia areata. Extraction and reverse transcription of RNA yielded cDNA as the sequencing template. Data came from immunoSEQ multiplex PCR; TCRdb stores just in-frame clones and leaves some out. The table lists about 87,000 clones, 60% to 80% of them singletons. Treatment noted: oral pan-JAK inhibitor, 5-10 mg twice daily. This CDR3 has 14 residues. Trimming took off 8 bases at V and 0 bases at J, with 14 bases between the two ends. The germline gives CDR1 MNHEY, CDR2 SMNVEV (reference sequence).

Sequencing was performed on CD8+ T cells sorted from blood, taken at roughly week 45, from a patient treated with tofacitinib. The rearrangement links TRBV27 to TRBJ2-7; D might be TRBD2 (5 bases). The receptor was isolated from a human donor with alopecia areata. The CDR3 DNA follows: TGTGCCAGCGGATATTCAGAGGGCTCCTACGAGCAGTACTTC. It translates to CASGYSEGSYEQYF.